This T cell receptor (beta chain) emerged from a study of OX40 agonist ivuxolimab in advanced cancers. Study background: An anti-OX40 (CD134) antibody with agonistic activity, ivuxolimab, was administered to patients.

In this sample, this clone turned up a few times. Its antigen is currently unknown. Libraries were prepared by immunoSEQ multiplex PCR; TCRdb keeps only in-frame clonotypes and omits some of them. The sample has 80,000 to 90,000 clones, around 80% seen once. Study-level points and caveats: Both CD4+ and CD8+ T cell populations in blood had undergone clonal expansion by week 6 at 0.1 to 3.0 mg/kg. Patients with a partial response at 0.1-3.0 mg/kg had among the lowest clonal expansion.

The CDR3 extends over 15 amino acids. V was clipped by 7 bases and J by 3 bases; unmatched bases: 9. The germline V gene encodes CDR1 MDHEN and CDR2 SYDVKM. Sample: CD4+ or CD8+ T cells sorted from blood, taken in a trial of the OX40 agonist ivuxolimab. The source is an adult with an advanced solid tumor such as melanoma, head and neck, liver or kidney cancer. The rearrangement links TRBV28 to TRBJ2-1, with 7 bases lining up with TRBD2. CDR3 loop: CASNSPQRGYNEQFF. In DNA, the CDR3 is TGTGCCAGCAACAGCCCTCAGCGGGGCTACAATGAGCAGTTCTTC.